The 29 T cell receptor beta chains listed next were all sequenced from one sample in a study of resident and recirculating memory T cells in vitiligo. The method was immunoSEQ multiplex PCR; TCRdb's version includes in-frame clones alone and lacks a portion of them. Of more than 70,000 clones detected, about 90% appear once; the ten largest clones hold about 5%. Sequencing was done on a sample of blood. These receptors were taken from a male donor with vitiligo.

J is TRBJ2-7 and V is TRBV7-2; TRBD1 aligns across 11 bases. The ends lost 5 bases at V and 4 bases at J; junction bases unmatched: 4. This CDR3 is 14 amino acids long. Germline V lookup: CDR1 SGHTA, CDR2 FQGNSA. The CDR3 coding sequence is TGTGCCAGCAGCCCCGGGACAGGGGGGTACGAGCAGTACTTC. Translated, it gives CASSPGTGGYEQYF.

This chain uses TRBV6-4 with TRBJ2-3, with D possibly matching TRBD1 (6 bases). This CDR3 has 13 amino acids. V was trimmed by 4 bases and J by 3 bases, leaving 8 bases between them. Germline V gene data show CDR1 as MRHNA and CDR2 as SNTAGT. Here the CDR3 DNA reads TGTGCCAGCAGTGGGACAGAAACAGATACGCAGTATTTT. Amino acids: CASSGTETDTQYF.

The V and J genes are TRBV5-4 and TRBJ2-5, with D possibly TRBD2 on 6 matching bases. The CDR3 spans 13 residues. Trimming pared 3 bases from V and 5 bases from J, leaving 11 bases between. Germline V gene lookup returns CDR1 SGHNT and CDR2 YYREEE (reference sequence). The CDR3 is CASSSESGETQYF. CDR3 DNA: TGTGCCAGCAGCTCGGAGAGCGGGGAGACCCAGTACTTC. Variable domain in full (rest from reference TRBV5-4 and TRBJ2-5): ETGVTQSPTHLIKTRGQQVTLRCSSQSGHNTVSWYQQALGQGPQFIFQYYREEENGRGNFPPRFSGLQFPNYSSELNVNALELDDSALYLCASSSESGETQYFGPGTRLLVL.

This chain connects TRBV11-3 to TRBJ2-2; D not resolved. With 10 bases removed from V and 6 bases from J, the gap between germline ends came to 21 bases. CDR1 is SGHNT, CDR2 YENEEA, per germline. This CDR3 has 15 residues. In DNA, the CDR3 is TGTGCCACCATCCCAGTCCCCCCAGGCCCCGGGGAGCTGTTTTTT. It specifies CATIPVPPGPGELFF.

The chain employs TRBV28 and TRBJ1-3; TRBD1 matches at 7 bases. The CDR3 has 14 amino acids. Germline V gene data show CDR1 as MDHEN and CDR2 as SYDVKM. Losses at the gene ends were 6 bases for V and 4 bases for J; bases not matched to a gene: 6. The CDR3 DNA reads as TGTGCCAGCAGCCTAACGACAGGGGGAAACACCATATATTTT. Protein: CASSLTTGGNTIYF.

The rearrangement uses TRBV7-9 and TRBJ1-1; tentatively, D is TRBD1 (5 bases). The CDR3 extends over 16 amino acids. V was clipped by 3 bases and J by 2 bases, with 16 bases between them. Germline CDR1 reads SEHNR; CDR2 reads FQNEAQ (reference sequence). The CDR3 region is CASSFGRGEVNTEAFF. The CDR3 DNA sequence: TGTGCCAGCAGCTTCGGGCGGGGGGAAGTTAACACTGAAGCTTTCTTT.

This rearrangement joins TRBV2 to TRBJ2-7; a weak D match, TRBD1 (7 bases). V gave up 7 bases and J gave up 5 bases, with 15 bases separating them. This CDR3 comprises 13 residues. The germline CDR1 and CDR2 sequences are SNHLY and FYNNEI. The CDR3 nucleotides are TGTGCCAGCACCACAGGGGCGGGGAACGAGCAGTACTTC. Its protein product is CASTTGAGNEQYF. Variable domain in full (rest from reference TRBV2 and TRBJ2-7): EPEVTQTPSHQVTQMGQEVILRCVPISNHLYFYWYRQILGQKVEFLVSFYNNEISEKSEIFDDQFSVERPDGSNFTLKIRSTKLEDSAMYFCASTTGAGNEQYFGPGTRLTVT.

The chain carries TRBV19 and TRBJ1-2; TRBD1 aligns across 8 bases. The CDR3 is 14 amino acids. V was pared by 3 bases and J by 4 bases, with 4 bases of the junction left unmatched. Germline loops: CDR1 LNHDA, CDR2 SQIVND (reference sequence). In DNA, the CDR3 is TGTGCCAGTAGTATCGGACAGGGTACCTATGGCTACACCTTC. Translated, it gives CASSIGQGTYGYTF.

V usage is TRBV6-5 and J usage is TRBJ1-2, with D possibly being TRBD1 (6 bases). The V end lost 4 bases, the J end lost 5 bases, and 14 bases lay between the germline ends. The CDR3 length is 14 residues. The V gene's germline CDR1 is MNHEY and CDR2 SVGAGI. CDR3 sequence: CASSWTADRYGYTF. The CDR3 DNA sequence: TGTGCCAGCAGTTGGACAGCGGATAGGTATGGCTACACCTTC.

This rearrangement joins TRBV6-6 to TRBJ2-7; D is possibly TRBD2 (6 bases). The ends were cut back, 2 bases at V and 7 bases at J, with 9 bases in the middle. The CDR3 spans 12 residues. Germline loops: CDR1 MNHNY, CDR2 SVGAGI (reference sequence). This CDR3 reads CASSYRAGEQYF. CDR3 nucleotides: TGTGCCAGCAGTTACAGGGCGGGGGAGCAGTACTTC.

The CDR3 sequence is CASILSGGPYEQYF. The CDR3 DNA reads as TGTGCCAGCATCCTTAGCGGGGGACCCTACGAGCAGTACTTC. The V call is TRBV5-5, the J call TRBJ2-7, with 9 bases lining up with TRBD2. V lost 6 bases, J lost 2 bases, and 6 bases stayed unmatched. The CDR3 runs to 14 residues. The germline gives CDR1 SGHKS, CDR2 YYEKEE (reference sequence).

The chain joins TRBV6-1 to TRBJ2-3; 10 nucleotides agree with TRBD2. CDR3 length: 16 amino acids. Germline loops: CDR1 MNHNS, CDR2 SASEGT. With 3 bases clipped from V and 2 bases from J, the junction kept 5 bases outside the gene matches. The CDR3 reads CASSDRGLAATDTQYF. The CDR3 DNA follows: TGTGCCAGCAGTGATAGAGGACTAGCGGCCACAGATACGCAGTATTTT.

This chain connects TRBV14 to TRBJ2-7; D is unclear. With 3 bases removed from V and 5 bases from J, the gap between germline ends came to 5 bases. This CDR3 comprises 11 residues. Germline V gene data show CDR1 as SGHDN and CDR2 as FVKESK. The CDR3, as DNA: TGTGCCAGCAGCCACTACCACGAGCAGTACTTC. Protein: CASSHYHEQYF.

CDR3 nucleotides: TGTGCCACCAGCAGATTGACGGGTAGAAATCAGCCCCAGCATTTT. Amino acids: CATSRLTGRNQPQHF. This rearrangement joins TRBV15 to TRBJ1-5, with D hard to call. Trimming cost V 2 bases and J 4 bases, with 12 bases left between them. Per the germline V gene, CDR1 is LNHNV and CDR2 is YYDKDF (reference sequence). The CDR3 totals 15 residues.

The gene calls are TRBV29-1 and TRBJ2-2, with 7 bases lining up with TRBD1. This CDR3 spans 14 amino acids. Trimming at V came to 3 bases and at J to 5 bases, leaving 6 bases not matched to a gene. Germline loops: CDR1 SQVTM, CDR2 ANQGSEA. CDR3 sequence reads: CSVDRGSRTGELFF. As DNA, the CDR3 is TGCAGCGTTGACAGGGGGTCGCGAACCGGGGAGCTGTTTTTT.

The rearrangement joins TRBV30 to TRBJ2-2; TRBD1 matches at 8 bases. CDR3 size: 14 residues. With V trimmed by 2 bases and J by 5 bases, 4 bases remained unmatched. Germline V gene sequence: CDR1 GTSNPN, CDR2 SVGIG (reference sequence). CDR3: CAWSQGAGTGELFF. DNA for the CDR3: TGTGCCTGGAGTCAGGGGGCGGGGACCGGGGAGCTGTTTTTT.

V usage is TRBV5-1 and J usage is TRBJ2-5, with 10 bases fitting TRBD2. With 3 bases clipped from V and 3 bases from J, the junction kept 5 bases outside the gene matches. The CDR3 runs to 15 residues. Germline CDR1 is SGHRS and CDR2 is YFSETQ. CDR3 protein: CASSSLAGVEETQYF. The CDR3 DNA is TGCGCCAGCAGCTCCCTAGCGGGAGTTGAAGAGACCCAGTACTTC.

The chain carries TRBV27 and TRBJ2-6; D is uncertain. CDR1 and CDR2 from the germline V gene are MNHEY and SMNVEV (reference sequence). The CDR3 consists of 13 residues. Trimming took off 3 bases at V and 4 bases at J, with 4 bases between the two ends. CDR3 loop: CASSFSGANVLTF. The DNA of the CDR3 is TGTGCCAGCAGTTTCTCCGGGGCCAACGTCCTGACTTTC.

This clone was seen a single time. CDR3 sequence: CASGPTTGVLNEQFF. DNA of the CDR3: TGTGCCAGCGGCCCGACAACAGGGGTTTTGAATGAGCAGTTCTTC. The chain employs TRBV28 and TRBJ2-1, with 7 bases lining up with TRBD1. J lost 7 bases, V lost 8 bases, and 14 bases had no gene match. From germline, CDR1 is MDHEN and CDR2 SYDVKM. CDR3 length: 15 amino acids.

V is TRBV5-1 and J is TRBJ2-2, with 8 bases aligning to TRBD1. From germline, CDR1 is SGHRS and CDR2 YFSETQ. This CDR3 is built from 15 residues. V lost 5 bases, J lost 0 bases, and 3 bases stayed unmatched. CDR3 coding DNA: TGCGCCAGCAGAGTGGGACAGGCGAACACCGGGGAGCTGTTTTTT. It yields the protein CASRVGQANTGELFF.

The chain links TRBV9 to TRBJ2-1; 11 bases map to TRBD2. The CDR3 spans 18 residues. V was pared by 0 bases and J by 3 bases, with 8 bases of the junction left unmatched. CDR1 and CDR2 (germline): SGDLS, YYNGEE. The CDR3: CASSVGASGRMIYNEQFF. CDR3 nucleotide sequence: TGTGCCAGCAGCGTAGGTGCTAGCGGGAGGATGATCTACAATGAGCAGTTCTTC.

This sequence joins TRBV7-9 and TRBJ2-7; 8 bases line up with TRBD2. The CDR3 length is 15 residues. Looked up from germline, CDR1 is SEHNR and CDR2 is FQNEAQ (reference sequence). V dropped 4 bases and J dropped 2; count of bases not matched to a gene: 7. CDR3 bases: TGTGCCAGCAGCTCGGGGGGGGACGGACCCTACGAGCAGTACTTC. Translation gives CASSSGGDGPYEQYF.

This CDR3 is CASSFLPAEKLFF. Here the CDR3 DNA reads TGTGCCAGCAGCTTTCTACCTGCTGAAAAACTGTTTTTT. The genes are TRBV7-2 and TRBJ1-4; no reliable D call. Trimming removed 3 bases at V and 7 bases at J, with 9 bases between. The germline CDR1 and CDR2 sequences are SGHTA and FQGNSA. The CDR3 spans 13 residues.

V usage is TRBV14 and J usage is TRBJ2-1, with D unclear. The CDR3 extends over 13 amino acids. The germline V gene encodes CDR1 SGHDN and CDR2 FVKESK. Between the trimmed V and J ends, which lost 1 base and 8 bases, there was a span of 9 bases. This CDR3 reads CASSQVAVHEQFF. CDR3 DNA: TGTGCCAGCAGCCAAGTCGCAGTCCATGAGCAGTTCTTC.

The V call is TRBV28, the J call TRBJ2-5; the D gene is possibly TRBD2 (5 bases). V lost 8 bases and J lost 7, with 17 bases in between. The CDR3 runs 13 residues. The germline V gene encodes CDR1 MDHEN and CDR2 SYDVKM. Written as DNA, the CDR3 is TGTGCCAGCCGGGCTTCGGGGTCCCCGACCCAGTACTTC. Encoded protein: CASRASGSPTQYF.

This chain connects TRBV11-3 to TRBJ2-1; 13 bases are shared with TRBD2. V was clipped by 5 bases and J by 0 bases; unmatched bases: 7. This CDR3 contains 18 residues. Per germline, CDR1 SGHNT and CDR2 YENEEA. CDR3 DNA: TGTGCCAGCAGCGCCGGGACTAGCGGGGACAGCTCCTACAATGAGCAGTTCTTC. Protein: CASSAGTSGDSSYNEQFF.

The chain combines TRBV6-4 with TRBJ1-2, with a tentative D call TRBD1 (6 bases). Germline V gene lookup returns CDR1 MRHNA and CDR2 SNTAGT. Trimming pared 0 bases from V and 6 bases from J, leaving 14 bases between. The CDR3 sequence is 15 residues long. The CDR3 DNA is TGTGCCAGCAGTGACTCGACGGCAGGGGAAAATGGCTACACCTTC. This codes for CASSDSTAGENGYTF.

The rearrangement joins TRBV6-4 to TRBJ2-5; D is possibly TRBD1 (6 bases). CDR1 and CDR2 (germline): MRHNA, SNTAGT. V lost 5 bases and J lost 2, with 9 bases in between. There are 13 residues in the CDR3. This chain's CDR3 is CASSQDSQETQYF. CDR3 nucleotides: TGTGCCAGCAGTCAGGACAGTCAAGAGACCCAGTACTTC.

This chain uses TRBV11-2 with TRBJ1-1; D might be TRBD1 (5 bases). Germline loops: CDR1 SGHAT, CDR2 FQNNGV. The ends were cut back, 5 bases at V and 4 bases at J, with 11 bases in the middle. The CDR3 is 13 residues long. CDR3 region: CASSARVATEAFF. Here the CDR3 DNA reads TGTGCCAGCAGCGCCAGGGTGGCCACTGAAGCTTTCTTT.